This TCR beta chain was retrieved from a study of blood T cells in healthy people across ages. Study in general: When template switching was applied, about one barcoded beta molecule was captured per two T cells.

The study, taken as a whole, reports: Higher naive T cell percentage went strongly together with higher TCR beta diversity. Higher diversity, along with more naive CD4+ cells, distinguished long-lived donors from aged donors.

A second about 7 to 11 cycle PCR used barcoded and J-beta primers. A single record per CDR3 protein comes from TCRdb applying MiXCR to the 5' RACE reads. The sample records some 900,000 distinct CDR3 sequences, 40% to 60% being singletons. Researchers report isolating at least 6 million PBMCs per sample. Points on this clonotype: Its antigen is unidentified.

Germline-derived CDR1 and CDR2 are MNHEY and SMNVEV (reference sequence). Deletions cut 3 bases from V and 0 bases from J, with 8 bases between. The CDR3 loop spans 14 amino acids. The specimen was blood. This chain joins TRBV27 and TRBJ1-2, with D perhaps TRBD1 (6 bases). The TCR comes from a man in his thirties or forties in good health. Here the CDR3 DNA reads TGTGCCAGCAGTTTCAGGGGATCTAACTATGGCTACACCTTC. It specifies CASSFRGSNYGYTF.